The T cell receptor beta chain under discussion was sequenced for a study of T-cell memory formation after mild COVID-19. The junction had 11 bases not matched to a gene; V was cut back by 4 bases and J by 1 base. Germline V lookup: CDR1 SEHNR, CDR2 FQNEAQ (reference sequence). The CDR3 consists of 18 residues. The study, taken as a whole, reports: Pre-infection memory showed some responding clones, and this suggested that cross-reactive memory joined. Clones that contracted from day 15 to 85 were balanced CD4/CD8, while later expanders leaned CD4+.

About this clonotype itself: The antigen is undetermined.

Barcoded TCR alpha and TCR beta cDNA libraries with UMIs came from 5'RACE using constant-segment primers. From the 5' RACE reads, TCRdb called clonotypes with MiXCR, one entry per CDR3 protein. Of 250,000 or so distinct CDR3 sequences listed, roughly 18% are singletons. The receptor was derived from a man aged 18 to 29 who had mild COVID-19 (a few samples of this study predate the infection). Cell type and time point are not known. This chain connects TRBV7-9 to TRBJ2-2, with 8 nucleotides matching TRBD2. Specimen: PBMCs or a T cell subset sorted from them (not recorded which). Written as DNA, the CDR3 is TGTGCCAGCAGCTCCACTATAGCGGGGCCAGGGAACACCGGGGAGCTGTTTTTT. Translated: CASSSTIAGPGNTGELFF. Supplemented by reference TRBV7-9 and TRBJ2-2, the full variable domain reads DTGVSQNPRHKITKRGQNVTFRCDPISEHNRLYWYRQTLGQGPEFLTYFQNEAQLEKSRLLSDRFSAERPKGSFSTLEIQRTEQGDSAMYLCASSSTIAGPGNTGELFFGEGSRLTVL.